This is a list of T cell receptor beta chains from one sample in a study of beta chain features in type 1 diabetes. The data were produced by immunoSEQ multiplex PCR, yet TCRdb's version contains in-frame clones alone and is incomplete. Of hundreds of thousands of clones listed, roughly 13% were seen once; the top ten hold approximately 0.042%. The sequenced sample consisted of naive CD4+ T cells from blood. These receptors all stem from a man aged 18 to 30 with type 1 diabetes. Both conserved end residues are part of each CDR3. D genes are given only for firm matches. Rows may omit the clone size; those that give it use once, few, many or a size class.

size | D | J | V | DNA | CDR3
few | TRBD2 | TRBJ2-1 | TRBV5-1 | TGCGCCAGCAGCCCGGAAGGACTAGCTAACAATGAGCAGTTCTTC | CASSPEGLANNEQFF
few | NA | TRBJ1-1 | TRBV20-1 | TGCAGTGCTAGGGAACGACAGCTGACTTTCTTT | CSARERQLTFF
NA | NA | TRBJ2-6 | TRBV5-1 | TGCGCCAGCAGCCCTCCGACAGGGGCCAACGTCCTGACTTTC | CASSPPTGANVLTF
few | NA | TRBJ2-7 | TRBV7-2 | TGTGCCAGCAGCTTAGAGCGACTGCCTTCCTACGAGCAGTACTTC | CASSLERLPSYEQYF
few | TRBD1 | TRBJ1-1 | TRBV7-2 | TGTGCCAGCAGCTCCGGGACAGGGCGGATGAACACTGAAGCTTTCTTT | CASSSGTGRMNTEAFF
NA | NA | TRBJ2-1 | TRBV4-2 | TGTGCCAGCAGCCAAGAAGGAGGAATCCGGTGGGGCAATGAGCAGTTCTTC | CASSQEGGIRWGNEQFF
NA | NA | TRBJ1-1 | TRBV2 | TGTGCCAGCAGTGTAAATTCGAACACTGAAGCTTTCTTT | CASSVNSNTEAFF
NA | NA | TRBJ2-5 | TRBV9 | TGTGCCAGCAGCGTAGCAACAGGGATATCCCAAGAGACCCAGTACTTC | CASSVATGISQETQYF
NA | TRBD2 | TRBJ2-3 | TRBV10-3 | TGTGCCATCAACGGACTAGCGGGGGCCAGGGATACGCAGTATTTT | CAINGLAGARDTQYF
few | NA | TRBJ1-2 | TRBV29-1 | TGCAGCGTTCAAAGACTAATCGGCGGCTACACCTTC | CSVQRLIGGYTF
NA | NA | TRBJ1-4 | TRBV10-3 | TGTGCCATCAGTGAGGGCCCGACAGCAACTAATGAAAAACTGTTTTTT | CAISEGPTATNEKLFF
NA | NA | TRBJ2-1 | TRBV7-9 | TGTGCCAGCAGCAAAACCAATGAGCAGTTCTTC | CASSKTNEQFF
NA | NA | TRBJ2-1 | TRBV7-9 | TGTGCCAGCAGCTTAGTTACAGGGTGGGATGAGCAGTTCTTC | CASSLVTGWDEQFF
NA | NA | TRBJ1-2 | TRBV9 | TGTGCCAGCAGCGGAGGGTTATATGGCTACACCTTC | CASSGGLYGYTF
few | NA | TRBJ2-3 | TRBV20-1 | TGCAGTGCTCAGCAAACAGATACGCAGTATTTT | CSAQQTDTQYF
NA | NA | TRBJ2-2 | TRBV30 | TGTGCCTGCGACAGATCGAACACCGGGGAGCTGTTTTTT | CACDRSNTGELFF
NA | TRBD1 | TRBJ2-3 | TRBV28 | TGTGCCAGCAGTTTACCGGGACAGGCTAGCACAGATACGCAGTATTTT | CASSLPGQASTDTQYF
NA | NA | TRBJ2-1 | TRBV6-4 | TGTGCCAGCAGTGGGTACAACGATGAGCAGTTCTTC | CASSGYNDEQFF
few | NA | TRBJ2-7 | TRBV19 | TGTGCCAGTAGTATAGGATGGGGGTCCTACTCCTACGAGCAGTACTTC | CASSIGWGSYSYEQYF
few | TRBD2 | TRBJ2-7 | TRBV2 | TGTGCCAGCAGTGAAGGACTAGCGAAAAACTACTACGAGCAGTACTTC | CASSEGLAKNYYEQYF
few | NA | TRBJ1-1 | TRBV5-1 | TGCGCCAGCAGCCTGCGGGATTCGAACACTGAAGCTTTCTTT | CASSLRDSNTEAFF
NA | NA | TRBJ2-2 | TRBV5-4 | TGTGCCAGCAGCTTCCGGGACCAAATCACCGGGGAGCTGTTTTTT | CASSFRDQITGELFF
NA | TRBD2 | TRBJ2-4 | TRBV2 | TGTGCCAGCAGTGCGTGGGAGGGAGGGGACATTCAGTACTTC | CASSAWEGGDIQYF
NA | TRBD1 | TRBJ2-2 | TRBV30 | TGTGCCTGGAGAATCGGACAGGGCTGGGCCGGGGAGCTGTTTTTT | CAWRIGQGWAGELFF
few | NA | TRBJ2-2 | TRBV14 | TGTGCCAGCAGCCAAGGAAGGGGGGAGCTGTTTTTT | CASSQGRGELFF
NA | NA | TRBJ1-6 | TRBV29-1 | TGCAGCGTTGAAAACTCCGCCCACCGACCCGGGGATGATAATTCACCCCTCCACTTT | CSVENSAHRPGDDNSPLHF
NA | NA | TRBJ2-7 | TRBV29-1 | TGCAGCGTTGGAGACAGTGCGACCTACGAGCAGTACTTC | CSVGDSATYEQYF
few | NA | TRBJ2-5 | TRBV18 | TGTGCCAGCTCATCCCCAGAGACCCAGTACTTC | CASSSPETQYF
NA | NA | TRBJ2-3 | TRBV5-4 | TGTGCCAGCAGCTTGGGACTAGTGGCGACAGATACGCAGTATTTT | CASSLGLVATDTQYF
once | NA | TRBJ2-7 | TRBV14 | TGTGCCAGCAGCGGTCTGGGGGCCGAGCAGTACTTC | CASSGLGAEQYF
few | TRBD1 | TRBJ1-1 | TRBV6-5 | TGTGCCAGCAGATCCGGGACAGGGGATCCCACTGAAGCTTTCTTT | CASRSGTGDPTEAFF
few | NA | TRBJ2-3 | TRBV5-4 | TGTGCCAGCAGCTTGGCACTTAGCCAGAACACAGATACGCAGTATTTT | CASSLALSQNTDTQYF
NA | TRBD1 | TRBJ1-2 | TRBV7-9 | TGTGCCAGCAGACCAACAGGGGTCTATGGCTACACCTTC | CASRPTGVYGYTF
few | NA | TRBJ1-5 | TRBV6-5 | TGTGCCAGCAGTTACTCGAGCCGTCCGGGCAATCAGCCCCAGCATTTT | CASSYSSRPGNQPQHF
few | TRBD1 | TRBJ1-1 | TRBV5-4 | TGTGCCAGCAGCGGCATGGGACAGGGGAACACTGAAGCTTTCTTT | CASSGMGQGNTEAFF
few | TRBD1 | TRBJ1-6 | TRBV30 | TGTGCCTTTCAGTCCGGGACAGGGTACGCCGGGAGTTCACCCCTCCACTTT | CAFQSGTGYAGSSPLHF
once | NA | TRBJ2-2 | TRBV12-2 | TGTGCAAGTCGCTTGCCACCGGGACCCCCAGAGGACGGGGAGCTGTTTTTT | CASRLPPGPPEDGELFF
NA | NA | TRBJ2-5 | TRBV6-5 | TGTGCCAGCAGTTACAGGGTTCCCGAGACCCAGTACTTC | CASSYRVPETQYF
NA | NA | TRBJ2-3 | TRBV7-3 | TGTGCCAGCAGCACTCGTGGGGGCACAGATACGCAGTATTTT | CASSTRGGTDTQYF
NA | TRBD1 | TRBJ1-1 | TRBV5-4 | TGTGCCAGCAGCACGGGACAGGCGAACACTGAAGCTTTCTTT | CASSTGQANTEAFF